This passage covers 21 T cell receptor beta chains from one sample sequenced in a study of radiotherapy plus CTLA-4 blockade in lung cancer. Method: immunoSEQ multiplex PCR; TCRdb's copy keeps in-frame clones and lacks some. This sample has about 32,000 clones, with under 85% found just once. Sample: peripheral blood, taken from a patient treated with radiotherapy plus ipilimumab. The receptors stem from a human donor with non-small cell lung cancer that progressed on radiotherapy plus ipilimumab.

The genes are TRBV10-3 and TRBJ1-1, with D maybe TRBD1 (5 bases). Trimming took 4 bases from V and 0 from J, leaving 12 bases between them. The V gene's germline CDR1 is ENHRY and CDR2 SYGVKD. The CDR3 length is 15 residues. The CDR3 reads CAISARQLMNTEAFF. The CDR3 nucleotides read TGTGCCATCAGTGCGCGACAGCTCATGAACACTGAAGCTTTCTTT.

Of note for this clone: Other DNA variants within this sample encode the same CDR3. The chain couples TRBV28 to TRBJ2-1, with 7 bases identical to TRBD1. This CDR3 is 15 amino acids long. Germline V gene lookup returns CDR1 MDHEN and CDR2 SYDVKM. V was clipped by 3 bases and J by 2 bases; unmatched bases: 4. The CDR3 reads CASSLGQGAYNEQFF. CDR3 DNA sequence: TGTGCCAGCAGTTTGGGGCAGGGGGCCTACAATGAGCAGTTCTTC.

The V and J genes are TRBV5-6 and TRBJ1-1; 8 positions agree with TRBD1. This CDR3 is built from 14 residues. Germline CDR1 is SGHDT and CDR2 is YYEEEE. Trimming at V came to 4 bases and at J to 3 bases, leaving 5 bases not matched to a gene. The CDR3 coding sequence is TGTGCCAGCAGCGCGGACAGGGTATACACTGAAGCTTTCTTT. Amino acids: CASSADRVYTEAFF. The whole variable domain, remainder taken from reference TRBV5-6 and TRBJ1-1, is DAGVTQSPTHLIKTRGQQVTLRCSPKSGHDTVSWYQQALGQGPQFIFQYYEEEERQRGNFPDRFSGHQFPNYSSELNVNALLLGDSALYLCASSADRVYTEAFFGQGTRLTVV.

This clone was seen only a few times. The chain couples TRBV7-3 to TRBJ2-3; D tentatively fits TRBD1 or TRBD2 (5 bases each). Trimming removed 3 bases at V and 10 bases at J, with 20 bases between. Germline CDR1 SGHTA, CDR2 FQGTGA. The CDR3 runs 15 residues. CDR3 nucleotide sequence: TGTGCCAGCAGCTTTGGGACCGCTCGGTCGGGTGCGCAGTATTTT. Residues: CASSFGTARSGAQYF. Using reference TRBV7-3 and TRBJ2-3 for the parts outside the CDR3, the full variable domain is GAGVSQTPSNKVTEKGKYVELRCDPISGHTALYWYRQSLGQGPEFLIYFQGTGAADDSGLPNDRFFAVRPEGSVSTLKIQRTERGDSAVYLCASSFGTARSGAQYFGPGTRLTVL.

This rearrangement joins TRBV5-1 to TRBJ2-4; no clear D gene. The length of the CDR3 is 14 residues. V lost 0 bases and J lost 0, with 4 bases in between. Germline CDR1 SGHRS, CDR2 YFSETQ. CDR3 nucleotide sequence: TGCGCCAGCAGCTTGGGGGAAGCCAAAAACATTCAGTACTTC. It yields the protein CASSLGEAKNIQYF.

V is TRBV19 and J is TRBJ2-4; 12 bases match TRBD2. Trimming took 4 bases from V and 8 from J; bases not matched to a gene: 12. The CDR3 runs to 17 residues. Germline CDR1 and CDR2: LNHDA and SQIVND (reference sequence). The CDR3 here is CASSSTLLAGGPDIQYF. CDR3 nucleotides: TGTGCCAGTAGTAGTACCTTGCTAGCGGGGGGGCCGGACATTCAGTACTTC.

CDR3 protein: CASSYPGKIAYQNDEDTQYF. CDR3 in DNA: TGTGCCAGCAGTTACCCCGGAAAGATCGCCTACCAAAACGACGAAGATACGCAGTATTTT. The V call is TRBV28, the J call TRBJ2-3; D not resolved. The V end was cut by 4 bases, the J end by 5 bases, with 31 bases between. Germline V lookup: CDR1 MDHEN, CDR2 SYDVKM. This CDR3 is built from 20 residues.

This clone has more than one count but fewer than ten. The CDR3 region has the DNA TGTGCCAGCAGGGGAGGACTAGCGGCCTACAATGAGCAGTTCTTC. Encoded protein: CASRGGLAAYNEQFF. The chain combines TRBV6-5 with TRBJ2-1, with 10 bases identical to TRBD2. Germline loops: CDR1 MNHEY, CDR2 SVGAGI. The CDR3 is 15 amino acids. Trimming removed 6 bases from V and 2 bases from J; junction bases left unmatched: 4.

V is TRBV19 and J is TRBJ1-6; no firm D call. Germline V gene lookup returns CDR1 LNHDA and CDR2 SQIVND (reference sequence). With 5 bases removed from V and 0 bases from J, the gap between germline ends came to 17 bases. The CDR3 spans 18 residues. CDR3 sequence (DNA): TGTGCCAGTAGTCTGATGGGGATTTCGGACTCCTATAATTCACCCCTCCACTTT. It is translated as CASSLMGISDSYNSPLHF.

This clone was seen only a few times. The chain recombines TRBV4-2 with TRBJ2-1, with D uncertain. CDR3 length: 15 amino acids. Germline CDR1 is LGHNA and CDR2 is YNFKEQ. Trimming stripped 5 bases from V and 4 bases from J, with 15 bases between. The CDR3 DNA follows: TGTGCCAGCAGCTTGGTCGGGTCCGGATACAATGAGCAGTTCTTC. Translated: CASSLVGSGYNEQFF.

The rearrangement uses TRBV2 and TRBJ2-2; possible D gene TRBD1, 5 bases. The V and J ends lost 4 bases and 4 bases respectively, with 13 bases between them. CDR1 SNHLY and CDR2 FYNNEI come from the germline V gene. CDR3 length: 15 amino acids. This CDR3 reads CASSVGIQGTGELFF. The CDR3 DNA is TGTGCCAGCAGTGTGGGGATCCAGGGCACCGGGGAGCTGTTTTTT.

V gene TRBV5-3 combines with J gene TRBJ1-4; maybe TRBD1 (5 bases). TRBV5-3 belongs to the ORF category, with a function that is uncertain. V lost 1 base, J lost 8 bases, and 15 bases lay in between. This CDR3 contains 15 residues. The CDR3 region is CARSLCRDRQEKLFF. CDR3 coding DNA: TGTGCCAGAAGCTTGTGTCGAGACAGACAAGAAAAACTGTTTTTT.

This chain uses TRBV9 with TRBJ1-5; D is perhaps TRBD1 (5 bases). V gave up 0 bases and J gave up 7 bases, with 11 bases separating them. The CDR3 sequence is 14 residues long. In germline, CDR1 is SGDLS, CDR2 YYNGEE. The CDR3 sequence: CASSVGRGGQPQHF. Here the CDR3 DNA reads TGTGCCAGCAGCGTAGGTAGGGGAGGCCAGCCCCAGCATTTT.

The chain links TRBV27 to TRBJ2-7, with a weak D call TRBD2 (6 bases). This CDR3 has 14 amino acids. V was pared by 2 bases and J by 2 bases, with 10 bases between. Germline CDR1 is MNHEY and CDR2 is SMNVEV (reference sequence). This CDR3 reads CASSLGGDPYEQYF. In nucleotides, the CDR3 is TGTGCCAGCAGTTTAGGAGGGGACCCCTACGAGCAGTACTTC.

The chain couples TRBV5-1 to TRBJ2-3; no clear D. Germline V gene sequence: CDR1 SGHRS, CDR2 YFSETQ. This CDR3 region has 13 residues. V dropped 0 bases and J dropped 4 bases, with 6 bases sitting between them. CDR3 region: CASSLAGPDTQYF. CDR3 sequence (DNA): TGCGCCAGCAGCTTGGCTGGTCCAGATACGCAGTATTTT.

In its sample, this clone was seen a few times. The chain couples TRBV4-1 to TRBJ2-1; 9 bases align to TRBD2. The J segment lost 9 bases and the V segment lost 0 bases, leaving 6 bases of the junction unmatched. Per the germline V gene, CDR1 is MGHRA and CDR2 is YSYEKL. The CDR3 is 15 residues long. CDR3: CASSQEWRGGREQFF. The CDR3 nucleotides read TGCGCCAGCAGCCAAGAGTGGCGGGGGGGCCGTGAGCAGTTCTTC.

V is TRBV10-3 and J is TRBJ2-1; 10 bases are a match to TRBD2. Germline values: CDR1 ENHRY, CDR2 SYGVKD. The CDR3 has 16 amino acids. Trimming removed 2 bases from V and 9 bases from J; junction bases left unmatched: 10. CDR3 sequence: CAISEPSSGSGFEQFF. CDR3 coding DNA: TGTGCCATCAGTGAGCCCTCTAGCGGGAGTGGTTTTGAGCAGTTCTTC.

Note on this clone: At the DNA level, this CDR3 is encoded by other sequences in the same sample as well. The genes are TRBV5-5 and TRBJ2-7; D assignment may be TRBD1 or TRBD2 (5 bases each). The CDR3 is 18 residues long. The germline gives CDR1 SGHKS, CDR2 YYEKEE (reference sequence). Between the trimmed V and J ends, which lost 0 bases and 2 bases, there was a span of 21 bases. CDR3 nucleotides: TGTGCCAGCAGCTTGGACCACATAGGGGACCTAGGGACCTACGAGCAGTACTTC. This gives the protein CASSLDHIGDLGTYEQYF. The full variable domain, in which reference TRBV5-5 and TRBJ2-7 provide the parts outside the CDR3, is DAGVTQSPTHLIKTRGQQVTLRCSPISGHKSVSWYQQVLGQGPQFIFQYYEKEERGRGNFPDRFSARQFPNYSSELNVNALLLGDSALYLCASSLDHIGDLGTYEQYFGPGTRLTVT.

This rearrangement joins TRBV29-1 to TRBJ1-3, with D tentatively TRBD1 (5 bases). In germline, CDR1 is SQVTM, CDR2 ANQGSEA. Trimming pared 6 bases from V and 0 bases from J, leaving 9 bases between. This CDR3 is 13 amino acids long. In nucleotides, the CDR3 is TGCAGCGTGTCAGGGATCTCTGGAAACACCATATATTTT. Its protein is CSVSGISGNTIYF.

This rearrangement joins TRBV9 to TRBJ2-1; D remains ambiguous. Trimming cost V 0 bases and J 7 bases, with 11 bases left between them. The CDR3 covers 14 residues. Germline CDR1 SGDLS, CDR2 YYNGEE. The CDR3 is CASSVDGDYNEQFF. Written as DNA, the CDR3 is TGTGCCAGCAGCGTAGACGGAGATTATAATGAGCAGTTCTTC.

The sample holds a few counts of this clone. The chain couples TRBV7-2 to TRBJ1-5; D is unresolved. Trimming stripped 2 bases from V and 4 bases from J, with 6 bases between. The CDR3 spans 13 residues. The V gene's germline CDR1 is SGHTA and CDR2 FQGNSA. The CDR3: CASSLQVNQPQHF. CDR3 coding DNA: TGTGCCAGCAGCTTACAGGTTAATCAGCCCCAGCATTTT.